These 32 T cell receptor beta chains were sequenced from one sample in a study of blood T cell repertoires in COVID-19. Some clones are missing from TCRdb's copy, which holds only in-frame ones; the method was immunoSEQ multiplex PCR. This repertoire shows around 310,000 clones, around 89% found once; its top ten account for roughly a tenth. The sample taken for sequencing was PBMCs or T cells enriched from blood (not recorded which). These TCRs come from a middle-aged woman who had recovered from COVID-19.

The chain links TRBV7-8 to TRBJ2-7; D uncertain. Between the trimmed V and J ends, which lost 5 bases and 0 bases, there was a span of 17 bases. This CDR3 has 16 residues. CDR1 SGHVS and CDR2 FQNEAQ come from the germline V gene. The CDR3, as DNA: TGTGCCAGCAGCCCCCCTAGTACTCCTAGCTCCTACGAGCAGTACTTC. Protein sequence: CASSPPSTPSSYEQYF.

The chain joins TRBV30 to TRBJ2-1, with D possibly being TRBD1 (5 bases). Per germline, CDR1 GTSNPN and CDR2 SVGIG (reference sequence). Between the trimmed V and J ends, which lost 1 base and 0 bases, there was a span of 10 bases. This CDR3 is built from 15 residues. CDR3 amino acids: CAWSDPGISYNEQFF. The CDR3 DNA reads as TGTGCCTGGAGTGACCCAGGGATCTCCTACAATGAGCAGTTCTTC. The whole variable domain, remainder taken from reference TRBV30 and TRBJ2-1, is SQTIHQWPATLVQPVGSPLSLECTVEGTSNPNLYWYRQAAGRGLQLLFYSVGIGQISSEVPQNLSASRPQDRQFILSSKKLLLSDSGFYLCAWSDPGISYNEQFFGPGTRLTVL.

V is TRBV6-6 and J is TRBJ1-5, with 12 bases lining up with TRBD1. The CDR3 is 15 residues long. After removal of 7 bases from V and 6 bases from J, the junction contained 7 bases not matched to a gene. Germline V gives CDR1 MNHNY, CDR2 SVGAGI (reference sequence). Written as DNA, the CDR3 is TGTGCCAGCACCATCGGGACAGGGGGCTTTCAGCCCCAGCATTTT. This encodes CASTIGTGGFQPQHF.

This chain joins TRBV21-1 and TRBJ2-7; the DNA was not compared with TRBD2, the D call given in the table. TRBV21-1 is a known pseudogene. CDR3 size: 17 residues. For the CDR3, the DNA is TGTGCCAGCAGCAAAGTGGGTCTCGCGGGAGGGCCGTGCGAGCAGTACTTC. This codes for CASSKVGLAGGPCEQYF.

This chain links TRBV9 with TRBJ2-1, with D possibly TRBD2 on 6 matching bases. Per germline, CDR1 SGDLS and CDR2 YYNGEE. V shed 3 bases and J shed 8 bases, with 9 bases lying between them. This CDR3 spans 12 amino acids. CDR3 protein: CASSGTTHEQFF. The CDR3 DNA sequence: TGTGCCAGCAGCGGGACTACCCATGAGCAGTTCTTC.

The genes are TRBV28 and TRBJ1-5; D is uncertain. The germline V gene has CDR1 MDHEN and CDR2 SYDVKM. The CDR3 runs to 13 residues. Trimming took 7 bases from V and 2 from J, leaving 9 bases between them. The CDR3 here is CASKGARNQPQHF. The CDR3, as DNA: TGTGCCAGCAAAGGAGCGCGCAATCAGCCCCAGCATTTT.

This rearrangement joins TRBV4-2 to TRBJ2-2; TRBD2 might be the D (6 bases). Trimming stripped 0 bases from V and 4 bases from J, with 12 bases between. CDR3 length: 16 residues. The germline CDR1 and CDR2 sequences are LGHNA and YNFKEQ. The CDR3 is CASSQDPAGSTGELFF. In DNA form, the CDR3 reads TGTGCCAGCAGCCAAGATCCGGCGGGATCCACCGGGGAGCTGTTTTTT.

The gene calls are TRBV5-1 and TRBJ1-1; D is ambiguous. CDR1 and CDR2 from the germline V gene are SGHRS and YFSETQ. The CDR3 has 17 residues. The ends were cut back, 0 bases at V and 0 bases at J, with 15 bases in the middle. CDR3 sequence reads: CASSLGDTLGMNTEAFF. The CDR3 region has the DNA TGCGCCAGCAGCTTGGGTGACACTCTCGGGATGAACACTGAAGCTTTCTTT.

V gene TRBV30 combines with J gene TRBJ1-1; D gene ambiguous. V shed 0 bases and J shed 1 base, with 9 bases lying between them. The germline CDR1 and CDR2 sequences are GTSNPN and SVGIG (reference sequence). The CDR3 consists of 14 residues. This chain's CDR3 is CAWSVGGENTEAFF. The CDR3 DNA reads TGTGCCTGGAGTGTAGGCGGCGAGAACACTGAAGCTTTCTTT.

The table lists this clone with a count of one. The CDR3 DNA is TGTGCCAGCACCCCCAGAGGTCCAGGGAACTATGGCTACACCTTC. It is translated as CASTPRGPGNYGYTF. The J gene is TRBJ1-2, the V gene TRBV11-2, with a tentative D call TRBD1 (5 bases). The CDR3 sequence is 15 residues long. The V end was cut by 7 bases, the J end by 2 bases, with 17 bases between. Germline V gene data show CDR1 as SGHAT and CDR2 as FQNNGV.

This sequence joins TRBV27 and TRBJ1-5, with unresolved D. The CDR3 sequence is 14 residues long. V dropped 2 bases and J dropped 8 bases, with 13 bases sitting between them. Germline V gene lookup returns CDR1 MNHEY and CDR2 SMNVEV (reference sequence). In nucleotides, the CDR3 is TGTGCCAGCAGTTTAATGCCAGGCGCGAAGCCCCAGCATTTT. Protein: CASSLMPGAKPQHF.

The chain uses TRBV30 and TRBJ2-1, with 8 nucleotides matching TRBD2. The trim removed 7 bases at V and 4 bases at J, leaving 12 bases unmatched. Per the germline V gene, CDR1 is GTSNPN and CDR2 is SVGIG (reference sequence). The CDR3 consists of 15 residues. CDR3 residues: CASSKGVAGYNEQFF. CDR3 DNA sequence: TGTGCCTCGTCGAAAGGTGTAGCGGGATACAATGAGCAGTTCTTC.

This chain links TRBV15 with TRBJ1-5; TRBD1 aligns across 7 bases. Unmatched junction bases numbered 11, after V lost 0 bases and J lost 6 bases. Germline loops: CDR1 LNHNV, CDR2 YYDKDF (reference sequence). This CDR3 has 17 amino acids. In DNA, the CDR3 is TGTGCCACCAGCAGAGATCTGGCCCAGGGGGAAAGTCAGCCCCAGCATTTT. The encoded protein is CATSRDLAQGESQPQHF.

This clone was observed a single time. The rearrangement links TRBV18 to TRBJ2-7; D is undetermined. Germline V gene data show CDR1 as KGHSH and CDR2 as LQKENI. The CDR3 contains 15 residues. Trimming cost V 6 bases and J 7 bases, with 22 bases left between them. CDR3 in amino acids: CASSVLGFDGGEQYF. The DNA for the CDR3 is TGTGCCAGCTCCGTCCTCGGGTTCGATGGTGGTGAGCAGTACTTC.

The CDR3 loop is CASSYGLAGAWNTDTQYF. The CDR3 DNA reads as TGTGCCAGCAGTTACGGCCTAGCGGGGGCGTGGAACACAGATACGCAGTATTTT. The rearrangement joins TRBV6-2 or TRBV6-3 to TRBJ2-3, with TRBD2 matching 10 bases. This CDR3 contains 18 residues. Per the germline V gene, CDR1 is MNHEY and CDR2 is SVGEGT. V shed 2 bases and J 2 bases; nucleotides not matched to a gene: 10.

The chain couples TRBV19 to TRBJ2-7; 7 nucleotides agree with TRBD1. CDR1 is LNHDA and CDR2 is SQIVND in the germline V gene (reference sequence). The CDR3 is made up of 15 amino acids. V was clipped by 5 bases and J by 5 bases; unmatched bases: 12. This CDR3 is CASSDPDRAQNEQYF. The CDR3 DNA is TGTGCCAGTAGTGACCCCGACAGGGCTCAGAACGAGCAGTACTTC.

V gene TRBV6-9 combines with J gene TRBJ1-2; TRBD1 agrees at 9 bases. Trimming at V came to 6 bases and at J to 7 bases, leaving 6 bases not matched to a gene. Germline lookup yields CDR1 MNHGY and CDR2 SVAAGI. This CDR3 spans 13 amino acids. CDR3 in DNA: TGTGCCAGCAGGGGACAGGGTATTTGTGGCTACACCTTC. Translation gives CASRGQGICGYTF.

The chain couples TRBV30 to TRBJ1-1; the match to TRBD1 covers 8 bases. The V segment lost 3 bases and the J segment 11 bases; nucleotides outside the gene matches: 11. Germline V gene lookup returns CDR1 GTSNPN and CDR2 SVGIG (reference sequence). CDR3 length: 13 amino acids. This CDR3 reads CAWRVQGGLSAFF. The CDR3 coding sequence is TGTGCCTGGAGGGTACAGGGGGGCCTATCTGCTTTCTTT.

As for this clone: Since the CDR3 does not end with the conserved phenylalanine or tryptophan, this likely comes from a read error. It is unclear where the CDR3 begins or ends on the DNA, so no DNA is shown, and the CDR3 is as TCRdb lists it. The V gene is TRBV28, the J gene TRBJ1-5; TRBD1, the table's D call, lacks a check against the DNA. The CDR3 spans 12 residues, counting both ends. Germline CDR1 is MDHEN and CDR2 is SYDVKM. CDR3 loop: CASSLRDREVWV.

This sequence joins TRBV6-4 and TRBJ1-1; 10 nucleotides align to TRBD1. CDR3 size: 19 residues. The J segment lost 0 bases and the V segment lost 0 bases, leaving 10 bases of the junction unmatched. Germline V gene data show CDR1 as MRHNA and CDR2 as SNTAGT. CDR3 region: CASSDSKDRGSLMNTEAFF. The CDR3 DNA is TGTGCCAGCAGTGACTCGAAGGACAGGGGGTCCTTGATGAACACTGAAGCTTTCTTT.

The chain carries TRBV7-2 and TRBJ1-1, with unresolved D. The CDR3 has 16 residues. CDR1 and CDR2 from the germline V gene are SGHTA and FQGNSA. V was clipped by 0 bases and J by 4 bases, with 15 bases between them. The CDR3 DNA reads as TGTGCCAGCAGCTTAGCGATCCAGGTATCGTTCACTGAAGCTTTCTTT. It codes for CASSLAIQVSFTEAFF.

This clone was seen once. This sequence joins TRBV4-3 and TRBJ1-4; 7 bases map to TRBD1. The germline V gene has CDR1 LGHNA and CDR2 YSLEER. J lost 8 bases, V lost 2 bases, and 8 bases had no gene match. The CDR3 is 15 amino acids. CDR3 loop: CASSQRQGVLEKLFF. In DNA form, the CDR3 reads TGCGCCAGCAGCCAACGGCAGGGGGTGTTGGAAAAACTGTTTTTT.

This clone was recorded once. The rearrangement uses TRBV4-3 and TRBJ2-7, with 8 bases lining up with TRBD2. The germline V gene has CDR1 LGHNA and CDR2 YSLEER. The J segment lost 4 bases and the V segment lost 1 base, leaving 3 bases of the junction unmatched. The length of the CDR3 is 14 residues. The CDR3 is CASSQGPGGYEQYF. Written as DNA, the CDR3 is TGCGCCAGCAGCCAAGGGCCGGGGGGGTACGAGCAGTACTTC.

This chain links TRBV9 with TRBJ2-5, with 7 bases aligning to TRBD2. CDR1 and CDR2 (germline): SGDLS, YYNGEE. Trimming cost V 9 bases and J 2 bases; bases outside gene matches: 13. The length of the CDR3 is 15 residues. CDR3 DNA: TGTGCCACCCCGAGGGAGGGAGGAAGTCAAGAGACCCAGTACTTC. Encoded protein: CATPREGGSQETQYF.

The CDR3 spells CASSLQGSSYNSPLHF. CDR3 nucleotides: TGTGCCAGCAGCTTACAGGGGAGCTCCTATAATTCACCCCTCCACTTT. The chain employs TRBV7-2 and TRBJ1-6; the D gene is possibly TRBD1 (6 bases). Germline V gene sequence: CDR1 SGHTA, CDR2 FQGNSA. Trimming left V 2 bases short and J 0 bases short, with 8 bases between. This CDR3 contains 16 residues. Together with reference TRBV7-2 and TRBJ1-6, the CDR3 gives the full variable domain: GAGVSQSPSNKVTEKGKDVELRCDPISGHTALYWYRQSLGQGLEFLIYFQGNSAPDKSGLPSDRFSAERTGGSVSTLTIQRTQQEDSAVYLCASSLQGSSYNSPLHFGNGTRLTVT.

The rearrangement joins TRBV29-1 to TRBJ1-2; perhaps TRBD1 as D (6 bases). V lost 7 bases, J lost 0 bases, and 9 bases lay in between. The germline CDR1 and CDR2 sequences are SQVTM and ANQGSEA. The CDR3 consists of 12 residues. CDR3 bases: TGCAGCGAGAGGACAGCTAACTATGGCTACACCTTC. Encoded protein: CSERTANYGYTF.

CDR3 nucleotide sequence: TGTGCCAGCAGTCCCCACCCGACAGGGAACACTGAAGCTTTCTTT. This sequence encodes CASSPHPTGNTEAFF. V is TRBV27 and J is TRBJ1-1; TRBD1 might be the D (6 bases). V was trimmed by 5 bases and J by 1 base, leaving 14 bases between them. Germline lookup yields CDR1 MNHEY and CDR2 SMNVEV (reference sequence). This CDR3 is built from 15 residues.

Here the CDR3 DNA reads TGTGCCAGTAGTCGTGGAGGCGGGGAGCTGTTTTTT. Its protein product is CASSRGGGELFF. The chain links TRBV19 to TRBJ2-2, with D perhaps matching TRBD2 (5 bases). The CDR3 spans 12 residues. CDR1 and CDR2 (germline): LNHDA, SQIVND (reference sequence). Trimming pared 5 bases from V and 7 bases from J, leaving 8 bases between.

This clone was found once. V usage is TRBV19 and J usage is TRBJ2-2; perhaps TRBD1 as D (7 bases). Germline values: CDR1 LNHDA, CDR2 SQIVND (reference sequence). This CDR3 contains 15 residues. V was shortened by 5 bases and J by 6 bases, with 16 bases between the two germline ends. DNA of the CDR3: TGTGCCAGTAGTTCAGGGGGAGGACGGGCCGGGGAGCTGTTTTTT. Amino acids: CASSSGGGRAGELFF. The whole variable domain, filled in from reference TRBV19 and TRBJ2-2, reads DGGITQSPKYLFRKEGQNVTLSCEQNLNHDAMYWYRQDPGQGLRLIYYSQIVNDFQKGDIAEGYSVSREKKESFPLTVTSAQKNPTAFYLCASSSGGGRAGELFFGEGSRLTVL.

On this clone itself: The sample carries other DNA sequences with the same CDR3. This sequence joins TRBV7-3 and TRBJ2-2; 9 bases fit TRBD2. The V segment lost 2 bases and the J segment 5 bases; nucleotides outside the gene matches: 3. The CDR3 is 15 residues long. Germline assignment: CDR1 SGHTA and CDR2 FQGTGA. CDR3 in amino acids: CASSLPLAGTGELFF. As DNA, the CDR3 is TGTGCCAGCAGCTTACCGCTAGCGGGGACCGGGGAGCTGTTTTTT.

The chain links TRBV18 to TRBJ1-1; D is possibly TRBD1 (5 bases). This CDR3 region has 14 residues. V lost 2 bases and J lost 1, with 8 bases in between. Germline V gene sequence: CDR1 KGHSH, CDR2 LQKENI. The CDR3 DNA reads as TGTGCCAGCTCACCAAACGGGGGGAACACTGAAGCTTTCTTT. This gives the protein CASSPNGGNTEAFF.

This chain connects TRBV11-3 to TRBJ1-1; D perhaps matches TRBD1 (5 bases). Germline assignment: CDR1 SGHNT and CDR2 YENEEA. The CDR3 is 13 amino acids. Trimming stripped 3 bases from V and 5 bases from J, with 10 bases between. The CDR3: CASSFQGRTEAFF. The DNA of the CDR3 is TGTGCCAGCAGCTTCCAGGGTAGGACTGAAGCTTTCTTT.